In this sample, the clone carrying this TCR beta chain turned up once. This specimen belongs to a study of regulatory T cells in long-lasting Graves disease. CDR1 is SGDLS, CDR2 YYNGEE, per germline. The germline V and J ends were trimmed by 1 base and 1 base, with 8 bases remaining between them. CDR3 length equals 15 residues. Sequencing libraries for TCR beta were prepared with iRepertoire HTBI primers and Arm-PCR of CDR3 regions. Each CDR3 protein gets one entry after TCRdb re-called the multiplex PCR reads with MiXCR. The repertoire includes roughly 560,000 distinct CDR3 sequences, 15% to 20% of them detected once, and roughly 25% sits in the top ten. Specified time point: newly diagnosed GD, antithyroid drugs for less than 3 months. Extracted PBMC RNA gave rise to the TCR library. The same sample was also studied in work on T cells in Graves' hyperthyroidism and ophthalmopathy.

The sequences come from peripheral blood mononuclear cells (PBMCs), collected at new diagnosis, from a patient treated with antithyroid drugs. The clonotype was recovered from a woman aged 40 to 65 with Graves disease. The J gene is TRBJ2-2, the V gene TRBV9, with a possible D match to TRBD1 (5 bases). The CDR3 protein is CASSVWQGNTGELFF. The DNA for the CDR3 is TGTGCCAGCAGCGTATGGCAGGGGAACACCGGGGAGCTGTTTTTT.